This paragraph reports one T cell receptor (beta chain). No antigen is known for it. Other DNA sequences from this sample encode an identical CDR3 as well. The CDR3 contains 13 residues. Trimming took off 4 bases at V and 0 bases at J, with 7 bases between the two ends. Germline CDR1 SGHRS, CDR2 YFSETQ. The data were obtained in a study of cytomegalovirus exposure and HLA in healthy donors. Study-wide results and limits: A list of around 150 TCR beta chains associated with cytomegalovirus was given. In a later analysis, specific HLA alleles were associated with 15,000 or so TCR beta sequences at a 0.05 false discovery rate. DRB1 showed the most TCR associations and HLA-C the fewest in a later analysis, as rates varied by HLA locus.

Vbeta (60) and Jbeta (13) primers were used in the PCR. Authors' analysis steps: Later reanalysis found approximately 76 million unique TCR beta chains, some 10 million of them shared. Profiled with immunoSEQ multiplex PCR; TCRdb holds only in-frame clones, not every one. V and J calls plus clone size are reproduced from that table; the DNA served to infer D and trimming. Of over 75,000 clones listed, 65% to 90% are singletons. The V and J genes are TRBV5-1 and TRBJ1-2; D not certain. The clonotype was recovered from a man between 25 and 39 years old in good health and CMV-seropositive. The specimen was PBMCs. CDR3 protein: CASSPGTNYGYTF. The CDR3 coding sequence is TGCGCCAGCAGCCCCGGGACTAACTATGGCTACACCTTC.